Listed below are T cell receptor beta chains from one sample, sequenced in a study of OX40 agonist ivuxolimab in advanced cancers. Here immunoSEQ multiplex PCR was the method, and the copy in TCRdb shows in-frame clones only, minus some. The sample records 50,000 to 70,000 clones, 84% being singletons. Sample: CD4+ or CD8+ T cells sorted from blood, taken in a trial of the OX40 agonist ivuxolimab. The receptor source for this set is an adult with an advanced solid tumor such as melanoma, head and neck, liver or kidney cancer. CDR3s include the opening cysteine and the closing phenylalanine or tryptophan. A D gene is named only where the DNA matches it firmly. The size entry is marked missing in some rows and otherwise reads once, few, many or a size class.

cdr3_aa cdr3_nt j_call clone_size v_call d_call
CASSLKSGTGNTEAFF TGTGCCAGCAGCTTAAAATCCGGGACAGGTAACACTGAAGCTTTCTTT TRBJ1-1 - TRBV11-3 TRBD1
CASSLTVNQPQHF TGTGCCAGCAGCTTGACGGTTAATCAGCCCCAGCATTTT TRBJ1-5 few TRBV7-6 -
CAWRHSGSAGNTIYF TGTGCCTGGAGACACTCGGGGTCGGCTGGAAACACCATATATTTT TRBJ1-3 - TRBV30 -
CASSFGENTEAFF TGTGCCAGCAGCTTTGGGGAGAACACTGAAGCTTTCTTT TRBJ1-1 - TRBV7-3 -
CASSQGASGVYNEQFF TGCGCCAGCAGCCAAGGCGCTAGCGGGGTCTACAATGAGCAGTTCTTC TRBJ2-1 - TRBV4-3 TRBD2
CASSETGALYGYTF TGTGCCAGCAGTGAAACAGGGGCCCTCTATGGCTACACCTTC TRBJ1-2 - TRBV6-1 TRBD1
CAWTIISRGEDNSPLHF TGTGCCTGGACCATCATCTCAAGGGGGGAAGATAATTCACCCCTCCACTTT TRBJ1-6 - TRBV30 -
CASSLVAGGDYTF TGTGCCAGCAGCTTAGTCGCAGGGGGTGACTACACCTTC TRBJ1-2 - TRBV5-4 TRBD1
CASSSFSTGANYGYTF TGTGCCAGCAGTTCCTTTTCGACAGGGGCTAACTATGGCTACACCTTC TRBJ1-2 - TRBV28 TRBD1
CASCLVGGRSSYEQYF TGCGCCAGCTGCCTCGTTGGGGGACGGAGTTCCTACGAGCAGTACTTC TRBJ2-7 - TRBV5-1 -
CASRPGTVSETQYF TGCGCCAGCCGCCCCGGCACCGTCTCCGAGACCCAGTACTTC TRBJ2-5 - TRBV5-1 -
CASSLVGPYQPQHF TGTGCCAGCAGTTTGGTGGGTCCCTATCAGCCCCAGCATTTT TRBJ1-5 - TRBV28 -